A selection of T cell receptor beta chains follows, all from one sample in a study of T-cell reconstitution after alpha-beta-depleted transplantation in children. TCRdb passed the PCR reads through MiXCR, listing each CDR3 protein once. The sample lists approximately 300,000 distinct CDR3 sequences; around a tenth were seen once. This specimen consisted of PBMCs, obtained before TCRalphabeta/CD19-depleted stem cell transplant. Receptors were obtained from a boy under two years old with acute myeloid leukemia, due to receive a stem cell transplant. Each CDR3 is given with its conserved first and last residue. Each record gives: D gene, J gene, CDR3 length, clone size, V gene, CDR3 protein, CDR3 DNA. The D gene is left open where the match is weak. Not all rows give a size; the values are once, few, many and, for expanded clones, a class.

d_gene: TRBD1
j_gene: TRBJ2-1
len: 13
abundance: many
v_gene: TRBV29-1
CDR3aa: CSFRTGDDNEQFF
CDR3nt: TGCAGCTTCCGGACAGGGGACGACAATGAGCAGTTCTTC

d_gene: TRBD2
j_gene: TRBJ2-7
len: 15
abundance: many
v_gene: TRBV12-3/TRBV12-4
CDR3aa: CASRVRNGGFAEQYF
CDR3nt: TGTGCCAGCAGGGTACGAAACGGGGGGTTCGCTGAGCAGTACTTC

d_gene: .
j_gene: TRBJ2-1
len: 13
abundance: many
v_gene: TRBV5-1
CDR3aa: CASSLVGNNEQFF
CDR3nt: TGCGCCAGCAGCTTGGTGGGGAACAATGAGCAGTTCTTC

d_gene: TRBD2
j_gene: TRBJ2-3
len: 16
abundance: few
v_gene: TRBV7-2
CDR3aa: CASSSTSGRFQDTQYF
CDR3nt: TGTGCCAGCAGCAGCACTAGCGGGAGGTTTCAAGATACGCAGTATTTT

d_gene: .
j_gene: TRBJ2-1
len: 14
abundance: many
v_gene: TRBV4-3
CDR3aa: CASSQAPGLDEQFF
CDR3nt: TGCGCCAGCAGCCAAGCCCCAGGACTTGACGAGCAGTTCTTC

d_gene: .
j_gene: TRBJ2-2
len: 13
abundance: .
v_gene: TRBV27
CDR3aa: CASRPGTLGELFF
CDR3nt: TGTGCCAGCAGGCCCGGGACCCTTGGGGAGCTGTTTTTT

d_gene: TRBD2
j_gene: TRBJ2-3
len: 16
abundance: many
v_gene: TRBV28
CDR3aa: CASSELAGITTDTQYF
CDR3nt: TGTGCCAGCAGTGAACTAGCGGGGATTACCACAGATACGCAGTATTTT

d_gene: TRBD2
j_gene: TRBJ2-1
len: 15
abundance: few
v_gene: TRBV19
CDR3aa: CASMGGGGLDNEQFF
CDR3nt: TGTGCCAGTATGGGCGGGGGGGGTCTGGACAATGAGCAGTTCTTC

d_gene: .
j_gene: TRBJ1-1
len: 16
abundance: few
v_gene: TRBV5-5
CDR3aa: CASSFIQGRGNTEAFF
CDR3nt: TGTGCCAGCAGCTTTATCCAGGGGAGGGGGAACACTGAAGCTTTCTTT

d_gene: .
j_gene: TRBJ2-7
len: 14
abundance: .
v_gene: TRBV6-1
CDR3aa: CASSQGGVLYEQYF
CDR3nt: TGTGCCAGCAGCCAGGGGGGCGTCCTCTACGAGCAGTACTTC

d_gene: TRBD2
j_gene: TRBJ2-2
len: 16
abundance: many
v_gene: TRBV28
CDR3aa: CASSLWTSGATGELFF
CDR3nt: TGTGCCAGCAGTTTATGGACTAGCGGGGCCACCGGGGAGCTGTTTTTT

d_gene: .
j_gene: TRBJ2-5
len: 13
abundance: many
v_gene: TRBV11-2
CDR3aa: CASSFIQEETQYF
CDR3nt: TGTGCCAGCAGCTTCATCCAGGAGGAGACCCAGTACTTC

d_gene: .
j_gene: TRBJ2-2
len: 14
abundance: many
v_gene: TRBV7-9
CDR3aa: CASSSPPNTGELFF
CDR3nt: TGTGCCAGCAGCTCCCCCCCGAACACCGGGGAGCTGTTTTTT

d_gene: .
j_gene: TRBJ2-2
len: 16
abundance: many
v_gene: TRBV7-9
CDR3aa: CASSPTQGSNTGELFF
CDR3nt: TGTGCCAGCAGCCCGACACAGGGATCGAACACCGGGGAGCTGTTTTTT

d_gene: TRBD2
j_gene: TRBJ2-7
len: 14
abundance: few
v_gene: TRBV20-1
CDR3aa: CSARIAGDAYEQYF
CDR3nt: TGCAGTGCTAGGATAGCGGGAGACGCCTACGAGCAGTACTTC

d_gene: .
j_gene: TRBJ1-5
len: 17
abundance: few
v_gene: TRBV19
CDR3aa: CASRRLEVQGRNQPQHF
CDR3nt: TGTGCCAGTAGACGCCTTGAAGTCCAGGGGCGCAATCAGCCCCAGCATTTT

d_gene: .
j_gene: TRBJ2-7
len: 13
abundance: many
v_gene: TRBV5-1
CDR3aa: CASSLGQPGGQYF
CDR3nt: TGCGCCAGCAGCTTGGGACAGCCCGGGGGGCAGTACTTC

d_gene: .
j_gene: TRBJ2-5
len: 14
abundance: few
v_gene: TRBV7-2
CDR3aa: CASSPRGGLETQYF
CDR3nt: TGTGCCAGCAGTCCTAGAGGGGGTTTGGAGACCCAGTACTTC

d_gene: .
j_gene: TRBJ1-6
len: 16
abundance: many
v_gene: TRBV2
CDR3aa: CASSRRGAVYNSPLHF
CDR3nt: TGTGCCAGCAGTCGGCGGGGGGCTGTCTATAATTCACCCCTCCACTTT

d_gene: .
j_gene: TRBJ2-1
len: 15
abundance: many
v_gene: TRBV12-3/TRBV12-4
CDR3aa: CASSSNPPFANEQFF
CDR3nt: TGTGCCAGCAGTTCCAATCCCCCGTTTGCCAATGAGCAGTTCTTC

d_gene: .
j_gene: TRBJ2-2
len: 16
abundance: .
v_gene: TRBV2
CDR3aa: CASSIQQTGNTGELFF
CDR3nt: TGTGCCAGCAGTATCCAACAGACGGGTAACACCGGGGAGCTGTTTTTT

d_gene: .
j_gene: TRBJ2-1
len: 12
abundance: many
v_gene: TRBV28
CDR3aa: CASSFWLQEQFF
CDR3nt: TGTGCCAGCAGTTTTTGGCTCCAAGAGCAGTTCTTC

d_gene: .
j_gene: TRBJ2-5
len: 16
abundance: many
v_gene: TRBV28
CDR3aa: CASSPSDLSYQETQYF
CDR3nt: TGTGCCAGCAGCCCTTCGGACTTATCGTACCAAGAGACCCAGTACTTC

d_gene: .
j_gene: TRBJ2-3
len: 16
abundance: few
v_gene: TRBV7-9
CDR3aa: CASSLARNRATDTQYF
CDR3nt: TGTGCCAGCAGCTTAGCGCGGAACAGGGCCACAGATACGCAGTATTTT

d_gene: .
j_gene: TRBJ2-5
len: 13
abundance: few
v_gene: TRBV24-1
CDR3aa: CATSDPAVPTQYF
CDR3nt: TGTGCCACCAGTGACCCCGCTGTTCCAACCCAGTACTTC

d_gene: TRBD1
j_gene: TRBJ1-1
len: 17
abundance: many
v_gene: TRBV12-3/TRBV12-4
CDR3aa: CASSFPWGQGGKTEAFF
CDR3nt: TGTGCCAGCAGTTTCCCCTGGGGACAGGGGGGGAAAACTGAAGCTTTCTTT

d_gene: .
j_gene: TRBJ2-1
len: 18
abundance: .
v_gene: TRBV28
CDR3aa: CASSLTRGDRFSYNEQFF
CDR3nt: TGTGCCAGCAGTCTTACCCGGGGTGACAGGTTCTCCTACAATGAGCAGTTCTTC

d_gene: TRBD1
j_gene: TRBJ2-3
len: 17
abundance: many
v_gene: TRBV12-3/TRBV12-4
CDR3aa: CASSLVGQGIFTDTQYF
CDR3nt: TGTGCCAGCAGTTTAGTGGGACAGGGAATTTTCACAGATACGCAGTATTTT

d_gene: .
j_gene: TRBJ2-4
len: 15
abundance: many
v_gene: TRBV24-1
CDR3aa: CATSETGVAKNIQYF
CDR3nt: TGTGCCACCAGTGAGACAGGTGTAGCCAAAAACATTCAGTACTTC

d_gene: TRBD1
j_gene: TRBJ2-3
len: 13
abundance: many
v_gene: TRBV29-1
CDR3aa: CSAGDRSTDTQYF
CDR3nt: TGCAGCGCCGGGGACAGGAGCACAGATACGCAGTATTTT

d_gene: TRBD1
j_gene: TRBJ2-4
len: 16
abundance: many
v_gene: TRBV12-3/TRBV12-4
CDR3aa: CASSSGQGLAKNIQYF
CDR3nt: TGTGCCAGCAGTTCCGGACAGGGTCTGGCCAAAAACATTCAGTACTTC

d_gene: TRBD2
j_gene: TRBJ2-3
len: 16
abundance: many
v_gene: TRBV7-2
CDR3aa: CASSSRTSGAGDTQYF
CDR3nt: TGTGCCAGCAGCTCCCGGACTAGCGGGGCGGGGGATACGCAGTATTTT